Presented here are 13 T cell receptor beta chains from one specimen sequenced in a study of T cell responses to AZD1222 COVID-19 vaccine (dated by TCRdb to about 2021). The library was prepared using the immunoSEQ multiplex PCR assay. TCRdb stores this immuneACCESS table with in-frame sequences only. Part of the clones is absent; in the studies checked, under half of the shortfall reflects unresolved V genes, and no reason is known for the rest. The sample table records roughly 89,000 clones; 85% to 90% of these occur just once. Clones ranked in the top ten supply roughly 5.1% of the sample. The sample's time point, from its label and the paper: baseline before first vaccination. Explained via the paper, the treatment or condition label denotes: meningococcal conjugate vaccine given as trial control. Material: peripheral blood, obtained on day 0 of MenACWY control vaccination. These receptors all come from an adult in good health.

This clone was seen a handful of times. This chain connects TRBV18 to TRBJ1-1; D remains unclear. V dropped 5 bases and J dropped 0 bases, with 13 bases sitting between them. The CDR3 spans 15 residues. The germline V gene has CDR1 KGHSH and CDR2 LQKENI. CDR3 in DNA: TGTGCCAGCTCATCCGGACGGCTCATGAACACTGAAGCTTTCTTT. This encodes CASSSGRLMNTEAFF.

The chain has TRBV6-1 and TRBJ1-5, with D unresolved. Germline V gene lookup returns CDR1 MNHNS and CDR2 SASEGT. CDR3 length: 13 amino acids. V lost 1 base and J lost 7, with 8 bases in between. The chain's CDR3 is CASSEGSRQPQHF. The DNA of the CDR3 is TGTGCCAGCAGTGAAGGCTCTCGACAGCCCCAGCATTTT.

There are a few counts of this clone. V and J are TRBV6-2 or TRBV6-3 and TRBJ1-5, with a possible D match to TRBD1 (5 bases). V gave up 2 bases and J gave up 8 bases, with 13 bases separating them. Germline CDR1 and CDR2: MNHEY and SVGEGT. The length of the CDR3 is 14 residues. The CDR3 loop reads CASSYRGLVEPQHF. The CDR3 bases are TGTGCCAGCAGTTACCGGGGGTTGGTGGAGCCCCAGCATTTT.

The rearrangement uses TRBV7-9 and TRBJ1-3; the match to TRBD1 covers 9 bases. The germline gives CDR1 SEHNR, CDR2 FQNEAQ (reference sequence). The junction had 2 bases not matched to a gene; V was cut back by 4 bases and J by 4 bases. The CDR3 covers 14 residues. The CDR3 DNA reads TGTGCCAGCAGCTGGACAGGGGCAGGAAACACCATATATTTT. Protein sequence: CASSWTGAGNTIYF. Full variable domain (rest looked up from reference TRBV7-9 and TRBJ1-3): DTGVSQNPRHKITKRGQNVTFRCDPISEHNRLYWYRQTLGQGPEFLTYFQNEAQLEKSRLLSDRFSAERPKGSFSTLEIQRTEQGDSAMYLCASSWTGAGNTIYFGEGSWLTVV.

With regard to this clone: The same CDR3 is also encoded by other DNA sequences in this sample. The gene calls are TRBV19 and TRBJ1-2; D is ambiguous. Germline V gene lookup returns CDR1 LNHDA and CDR2 SQIVND (reference sequence). This CDR3 comprises 13 residues. V was pared by 5 bases and J by 2 bases, with 9 bases between. The CDR3 region is CASSFRANYGYTF. The CDR3 DNA reads as TGTGCCAGTAGTTTCCGGGCCAACTATGGCTACACCTTC.

The chain recombines TRBV28 with TRBJ1-2; D not certain. Germline CDR1 and CDR2: MDHEN and SYDVKM. V shed 4 bases and J shed 8 bases, with 11 bases lying between them. CDR3 length: 12 residues. The DNA of the CDR3 is TGTGCCAGCAGTTCGGTCTCCTGGGGCTACACCTTC. The encoded protein is CASSSVSWGYTF.

V and J are TRBV30 and TRBJ1-1; no firm D call. This CDR3 has 15 residues. Per germline, CDR1 GTSNPN and CDR2 SVGIG (reference sequence). The germline V and J ends were trimmed by 0 bases and 3 bases, with 14 bases remaining between them. This chain's CDR3 is CAWSVRGGRYTEAFF. The DNA of the CDR3 is TGTGCCTGGAGTGTACGAGGCGGACGGTACACTGAAGCTTTCTTT.

The V gene is TRBV28, the J gene TRBJ2-7; D is unresolved. Germline-derived CDR1 and CDR2 are MDHEN and SYDVKM. The CDR3 covers 15 residues. Deletions cut 6 bases from V and 4 bases from J, with 19 bases between. CDR3 loop: CASSPRPGHPYEQYF. CDR3 in DNA: TGTGCCAGCAGCCCCCGACCGGGCCACCCATACGAGCAGTACTTC. The complete variable domain, with remaining parts taken from reference TRBV28 and TRBJ2-7, reads DVKVTQSSRYLVKRTGEKVFLECVQDMDHENMFWYRQDPGLGLRLIYFSYDVKMKEKGDIPEGYSVSREKKERFSLILESASTNQTSMYLCASSPRPGHPYEQYFGPGTRLTVT.

The V and J genes are TRBV7-6 and TRBJ1-1, with 8 bases identical to TRBD1. With V trimmed by 3 bases and J by 8 bases, 11 bases remained unmatched. The CDR3 is 15 amino acids. CDR1 and CDR2 (germline): SGHVS, FNYEAQ. The DNA of the CDR3 is TGTGCCAGCAGCTTGGACGGGGTAGGGGACAGGGAAGCTTTCTTT. It codes for CASSLDGVGDREAFF. Looking up the rest from reference TRBV7-6 and TRBJ1-1 gives the full variable domain: GAGVSQSPRYKVTKRGQDVALRCDPISGHVSLYWYRQALGQGPEFLTYFNYEAQQDKSGLPNDRFSAERPEGSISTLTIQRTEQRDSAMYRCASSLDGVGDREAFFGQGTRLTVV.

This chain links TRBV9 with TRBJ2-7; 8 nucleotides line up with TRBD1. CDR3 length equals 17 residues. Germline V gene data show CDR1 as SGDLS and CDR2 as YYNGEE. V gave up 0 bases and J gave up 3 bases; unmatched junction bases: 11. CDR3 sequence reads: CASSVVYKGTGYYEQYF. The CDR3 nucleotides are TGTGCCAGCAGCGTAGTTTATAAGGGGACAGGCTACTACGAGCAGTACTTC.

J is TRBJ2-1 and V is TRBV7-3, with D possibly matching TRBD2 (5 bases). From germline, CDR1 is SGHTA and CDR2 FQGTGA. This CDR3 has 14 residues. Between the trimmed V and J ends, which lost 5 bases and 2 bases, there was a span of 10 bases. The CDR3 is CASSLTGTYNEQFF. CDR3 nucleotides: TGTGCCAGCAGCCTGACCGGGACCTACAATGAGCAGTTCTTC.

This clone was seen a handful of times. The chain employs TRBV7-9 and TRBJ1-2; 12 bases are shared with TRBD1. The CDR3 spans 16 residues. Losses at the gene ends were 2 bases for V and 8 bases for J; bases not matched to a gene: 9. Germline-derived CDR1 and CDR2 are SEHNR and FQNEAQ (reference sequence). The CDR3 sequence: CASSLRDGGTGGGYTF. As DNA, the CDR3 is TGTGCCAGCAGCTTACGAGACGGAGGGACAGGGGGCGGCTACACCTTC.

By its share, this clone is medium-sized (0.01 to 0.1%). The chain uses TRBV4-3 and TRBJ2-1, with 8 positions matching TRBD1. The germline V gene has CDR1 LGHNA and CDR2 YSLEER. This CDR3 contains 15 residues. The V and J ends lost 1 base and 5 bases, in that order; junction bases with no gene match: 4. Here the CDR3 reads CASSQGTGQDNEQFF. DNA of the CDR3: TGCGCCAGCAGCCAAGGAACGGGACAGGACAATGAGCAGTTCTTC.